The 8 T cell receptor beta chains below all came from one sample that was sequenced in a study of T cells after yellow fever vaccination. MiXCR, applied by TCRdb to the 5' RACE reads, yields one record per CDR3 protein. The data contain 55,000 or so distinct CDR3 sequences, approximately 6.6% of them seen just once; the ten biggest clones take up approximately 24%. The sample was CD8+ T cells not binding an NS4B(214-222) dextramer, sorted from PBMCs, taken roughly seven weeks after the first yellow fever vaccination. These receptors were obtained from a man between 18 and 29 years old who received the YFV17D yellow fever vaccine.

Of note for this clonotype: Mismatch with germline at one junction end may stem from a read error. This rearrangement joins TRBV20-1 to TRBJ2-1, with no clear D. This CDR3 region has 16 residues. Germline V gene data show CDR1 as DFQATT and CDR2 as SNEGSKA (reference sequence). The CDR3 sequence: CCARDGAPGFYNEQFF. The CDR3 region has the DNA TGCTGTGCTAGAGATGGAGCTCCCGGGTTCTACAATGAGCAGTTCTTC.

V is TRBV7-9 and J is TRBJ2-1; 10 nucleotides agree with TRBD1. The CDR3 extends over 16 amino acids. After removal of 5 bases from V and 8 bases from J, the junction contained 12 bases not matched to a gene. The V gene's germline CDR1 is SEHNR and CDR2 FQNEAQ (reference sequence). CDR3 protein: CASSDAGTGVFDEQFF. DNA for the CDR3: TGTGCCAGCAGCGATGCCGGGACAGGGGTTTTCGATGAGCAGTTCTTC. Complete variable domain (other parts from reference TRBV7-9 and TRBJ2-1): DTGVSQNPRHKITKRGQNVTFRCDPISEHNRLYWYRQTLGQGPEFLTYFQNEAQLEKSRLLSDRFSAERPKGSFSTLEIQRTEQGDSAMYLCASSDAGTGVFDEQFFGPGTRLTVL.

This clonotype is medium-sized (0.01 to 0.1%) in the sample. The rearrangement links TRBV4-3 to TRBJ1-1, with no clear D. CDR1 is LGHNA and CDR2 is YSLEER in the germline V gene. Trimming cost V 2 bases and J 3 bases, with 10 bases left between them. The CDR3 is 14 amino acids. Here the CDR3 DNA reads TGCGCCAGCAGCCAATGGGCGAAGGACACTGAAGCTTTCTTT. Residues: CASSQWAKDTEAFF.

This clonotype came up many times. The rearrangement joins TRBV6-1 to TRBJ2-3, with D possibly matching TRBD2 (5 bases). The V end lost 3 bases, the J end lost 4 bases, and 20 bases lay between the germline ends. The CDR3 totals 17 residues. The germline CDR1 and CDR2 sequences are MNHNS and SASEGT. CDR3 in DNA: TGTGCCAGCAGTGACACCGGGATAAGGTTGGAAGCAGATACGCAGTATTTT. It specifies CASSDTGIRLEADTQYF.

This chain connects TRBV5-4 to TRBJ2-1; D is ambiguous. V shed 2 bases and J shed 4 bases, with 4 bases lying between them. There are 12 residues in the CDR3. CDR1 and CDR2 from the germline V gene are SGHNT and YYREEE (reference sequence). This CDR3 reads CASSFGYNEQFF. CDR3 nucleotide sequence: TGTGCCAGCAGCTTCGGATACAATGAGCAGTTCTTC.

This clonotype was seen repeatedly, ten times or more. Written as DNA, the CDR3 is TGTGCCAGCCTCCAAGGGGGGGAGCAACTGTTTTTT. Amino acids: CASLQGGEQLFF. The chain uses TRBV6-6 and TRBJ1-4; possible D gene TRBD1, 6 bases. Trimming took 8 bases from V and 12 from J, leaving 16 bases between them. The germline CDR1 and CDR2 sequences are MNHNY and SVGAGI (reference sequence). This CDR3 comprises 12 residues.

This clonotype was detected many times. V gene TRBV6-2 or TRBV6-3 combines with J gene TRBJ2-7; D not certain. Germline CDR1 reads MNHEY; CDR2 reads SVGEGT. Trimming stripped 0 bases from V and 3 bases from J, with 6 bases between. CDR3 length equals 13 residues. CDR3 sequence: CASSYSVGYEQYV. Written as DNA, the CDR3 is TGTGCCAGCAGTTACTCGGTCGGCTACGAGCAGTACGTC.

The gene calls are TRBV7-2 and TRBJ2-1; no firm D call. The CDR3 sequence is 14 residues long. Looked up from germline, CDR1 is SGHTA and CDR2 is FQGNSA. Deletions cut 5 bases from V and 4 bases from J, with 12 bases between. The CDR3 spells CASSPNDDYNEQFF. As DNA, the CDR3 is TGTGCCAGCAGCCCAAACGATGATTACAATGAGCAGTTCTTC.